The next 26 T cell receptor beta chains were all read from a single sample in a study of T cells in Graves' hyperthyroidism and ophthalmopathy. The TCR beta CDR3 regions underwent amplification using RNA transcripts as the source. TCR CDR3 regions were first amplified by RT-PCR with HTBI primers. TCRdb called the multiplex PCR reads again in MiXCR, with one record for every CDR3 protein. The sample holds around 800,000 distinct CDR3 sequences, approximately 40% seen once. Sequenced: blood. Receptor source: a man younger than 35 with Graves' hyperthyroidism.

This clonotype has only a few counts. The chain recombines TRBV9 with TRBJ2-7; maybe TRBD1 (6 bases). The CDR3 runs to 15 residues. CDR1 and CDR2 from the germline V gene are SGDLS and YYNGEE. The V gene lost 4 bases and the J gene lost 0 bases, with 14 bases spanning the gap. The CDR3 DNA is TGTGCCAGCAGCTTTCCAGGGGCGGCCTCCTACGAGCAGTACTTC. Protein: CASSFPGAASYEQYF.

This clonotype was detected ten times or more. The rearrangement joins TRBV19 to TRBJ1-5, with TRBD1 identical over 7 bases. This CDR3 is built from 13 residues. CDR1 and CDR2 (germline): LNHDA, SQIVND (reference sequence). Trimming at V came to 10 bases and at J to 4 bases, leaving 7 bases not matched to a gene. Here the CDR3 reads CATQDRENQPQHF. CDR3 sequence (DNA): TGTGCCACCCAAGACAGGGAGAATCAGCCCCAGCATTTT.

This clonotype was counted between two and nine times. CDR3 sequence reads: CASSPTGGKEEKLFF. The CDR3 region has the DNA TGTGCCAGCAGCCCCACGGGAGGGAAGGAGGAAAAACTGTTTTTT. The J gene is TRBJ1-4, the V gene TRBV7-9, with D hard to call. Trimming took 5 bases from V and 8 from J, leaving 18 bases between them. CDR1 is SEHNR and CDR2 is FQNEAQ in the germline V gene (reference sequence). The CDR3 loop spans 15 amino acids.

This clonotype came up many times. This chain joins TRBV24-1 and TRBJ2-7, with 9 positions matching TRBD2. CDR1 is KGHDR, CDR2 SFDVKD, per germline. The CDR3 totals 12 residues. V was clipped by 9 bases and J by 3 bases; unmatched bases: 2. The CDR3 loop is CATGSGGYEQYF. The CDR3 DNA follows: TGTGCCACCGGTAGCGGGGGCTACGAGCAGTACTTC.

This clonotype was counted a single time. The rearrangement links TRBV20-1 to TRBJ2-7; D call uncertain. The V gene's germline CDR1 is DFQATT and CDR2 SNEGSKA (reference sequence). The CDR3 totals 14 residues. V was shortened by 5 bases and J by 5 bases, with 19 bases between the two germline ends. In DNA, the CDR3 is TGCAGTGCTCTAGTCCGGGTAAACCTGAACGAGCAGTACTTC. It codes for CSALVRVNLNEQYF.

This clonotype was counted between two and nine times. The V and J genes are TRBV7-9 and TRBJ1-4; no clear D. CDR1 SEHNR and CDR2 FQNEAQ come from the germline V gene (reference sequence). Trimming stripped 5 bases from V and 7 bases from J, with 14 bases between. The CDR3 loop spans 14 amino acids. The CDR3 DNA sequence: TGTGCCAGCAGCCCACCTGAGCGCCGTGAAAAACTGTTTTTT. This codes for CASSPPERREKLFF.

The chain recombines TRBV20-1 with TRBJ2-7; weak D call: TRBD1 (6 bases). The germline CDR1 and CDR2 sequences are DFQATT and SNEGSKA (reference sequence). V was clipped by 0 bases and J by 3 bases, with 15 bases between them. The CDR3 extends over 15 amino acids. CDR3 in amino acids: CSARETETGGYEQYF. For the CDR3, the DNA is TGCAGTGCTAGAGAGACCGAGACAGGAGGCTACGAGCAGTACTTC.

This chain uses TRBV6-5 with TRBJ1-5; D unclear. There are 14 residues in the CDR3. Germline V gene sequence: CDR1 MNHEY, CDR2 SVGAGI. The V end was cut by 5 bases, the J end by 3 bases, with 11 bases between. The CDR3 loop is CASSQRGSNQPQHF. The CDR3 region has the DNA TGTGCCAGCAGTCAACGGGGTTCCAATCAGCCCCAGCATTTT.

The rearrangement joins TRBV7-9 to TRBJ1-2; 7 positions match TRBD1. Looked up from germline, CDR1 is SEHNR and CDR2 is FQNEAQ (reference sequence). The CDR3 length is 15 residues. V lost 3 bases and J lost 1; bases outside the gene matches: 5. CDR3 bases: TGTGCCAGCAGCTTCCCACAGGGGATTAACTATGGCTACACCTTC. It is translated as CASSFPQGINYGYTF.

This chain joins TRBV6-5 and TRBJ2-7; 11 bases map to TRBD2. The CDR3 sequence is 16 residues long. V lost 5 bases and J lost 2; bases outside the gene matches: 8. Germline V gene lookup returns CDR1 MNHEY and CDR2 SVGAGI. The chain's CDR3 is CASSIGLAGPPYEQYF. As DNA, the CDR3 is TGTGCCAGCAGTATCGGACTAGCGGGTCCTCCCTACGAGCAGTACTTC.

V usage is TRBV7-8 and J usage is TRBJ1-2; D may be TRBD1 (5 bases). Germline V lookup: CDR1 SGHVS, CDR2 FQNEAQ. Trimming shortened V by 2 bases and J by 6 bases, and 13 bases separated the two germline ends. CDR3 length: 14 residues. The CDR3 coding sequence is TGTGCCAGCAGCTTACGGTTGGGGCAGGATGGCTACACCTTC. Its protein product is CASSLRLGQDGYTF.

The CDR3 loop reads CASSQERQGVGEQYF. CDR3 nucleotide sequence: TGCGCCAGCAGCCAAGAAAGGCAGGGGGTCGGCGAGCAGTACTTC. The chain uses TRBV4-1 and TRBJ2-7, with TRBD1 matching over 7 bases. CDR1 is MGHRA, CDR2 YSYEKL, per germline. This CDR3 is 15 amino acids long. V lost 0 bases, J lost 6 bases, and 8 bases stayed unmatched.

The chain recombines TRBV19 with TRBJ1-1; 9 bases are a match to TRBD1. This CDR3 contains 14 residues. V lost 6 bases, J lost 2 bases, and 4 bases stayed unmatched. The V gene's germline CDR1 is LNHDA and CDR2 SQIVND (reference sequence). DNA of the CDR3: TGTGCCAGTAGGGTACAGGGGGCTAACACTGAAGCTTTCTTT. Its translation is CASRVQGANTEAFF.

This clonotype was seen repeatedly, ten times or more. The V gene is TRBV7-2, the J gene TRBJ1-3, with 8 bases identical to TRBD1. The CDR3 is 15 residues long. The germline V gene has CDR1 SGHTA and CDR2 FQGNSA. V was clipped by 0 bases and J by 4 bases; unmatched bases: 2. CDR3 coding DNA: TGTGCCAGCAGCTTAGCTGGACAGGGAGGAAACACCATATATTTT. Translation gives CASSLAGQGGNTIYF.

This clonotype was seen at least ten times. CDR3: CASSPTETALYGYTF. The CDR3 nucleotides are TGTGCCAGCAGCCCAACTGAGACAGCCTTATATGGCTACACCTTC. The chain recombines TRBV7-8 with TRBJ1-2, with D perhaps TRBD1 (5 bases). Between the trimmed V and J ends, which lost 5 bases and 5 bases, there was a span of 18 bases. Per germline, CDR1 SGHVS and CDR2 FQNEAQ. This CDR3 contains 15 residues.

This clonotype came up once. The V call is TRBV2, the J call TRBJ2-5, with a weak D call TRBD1 (6 bases). CDR1 SNHLY and CDR2 FYNNEI come from the germline V gene. V lost 8 bases, J lost 0 bases, and 10 bases lay in between. The CDR3 is made up of 13 amino acids. The CDR3 here is CASLQGYQETQYF. The DNA of the CDR3 is TGTGCCAGCCTACAGGGCTACCAAGAGACCCAGTACTTC.

V gene TRBV29-1 combines with J gene TRBJ1-1, with D hard to call. This CDR3 comprises 16 residues. The V end lost 3 bases, the J end lost 1 base, and 18 bases lay between the germline ends. Germline CDR1 SQVTM, CDR2 ANQGSEA. Written as DNA, the CDR3 is TGCAGCGTTGAGAATGTCAGAGGCGGTAGGAACACTGAAGCTTTCTTT. The encoded protein is CSVENVRGGRNTEAFF.

This clonotype was detected a few times. The chain is built from TRBV12-3 or TRBV12-4 and TRBJ2-5, with D unresolved. This CDR3 has 14 residues. Trimming left V 2 bases short and J 4 bases short, with 11 bases between. The CDR3 reads CASSLQGNRETQYF. CDR3 DNA: TGTGCCAGCAGTTTACAAGGAAATAGAGAGACCCAGTACTTC.

This clonotype occurred a few times. The chain links TRBV5-1 to TRBJ2-7; possibly TRBD1 for D (6 bases). V gave up 3 bases and J gave up 0 bases, with 10 bases separating them. This CDR3 has 14 residues. Germline CDR1 and CDR2: SGHRS and YFSETQ. The DNA for the CDR3 is TGCGCCAGCAGCTACGGACAGTTCTCCTACGAGCAGTACTTC. Its protein product is CASSYGQFSYEQYF. The full variable domain, in which reference TRBV5-1 and TRBJ2-7 provide the parts outside the CDR3, is KAGVTQTPRYLIKTRGQQVTLSCSPISGHRSVSWYQQTPGQGLQFLFEYFSETQRNKGNFPGRFSGRQFSNSRSEMNVSTLELGDSALYLCASSYGQFSYEQYFGPGTRLTVT.

V gene TRBV5-6 combines with J gene TRBJ1-3, with a tentative D call TRBD1 (5 bases). Per germline, CDR1 SGHDT and CDR2 YYEEEE. The V gene lost 0 bases and the J gene lost 3 bases, with 10 bases spanning the gap. The CDR3 is made up of 15 amino acids. CDR3 sequence reads: CASSLARANGNTIYF. The CDR3 DNA is TGTGCCAGCAGCTTGGCCAGGGCTAATGGAAACACCATATATTTT.

V and J are TRBV7-9 and TRBJ2-7; 7 bases line up with TRBD2. Germline-derived CDR1 and CDR2 are SEHNR and FQNEAQ (reference sequence). Losses at the gene ends were 6 bases for V and 3 bases for J; bases not matched to a gene: 8. This CDR3 contains 14 residues. The CDR3 spells CASSFFGLDYEQYF. CDR3 coding DNA: TGTGCCAGCAGTTTCTTCGGACTAGACTACGAGCAGTACTTC.

This clonotype was detected many times. The V gene is TRBV9, the J gene TRBJ2-5; TRBD1 aligns across 9 bases. Looked up from germline, CDR1 is SGDLS and CDR2 is YYNGEE. J lost 5 bases, V lost 3 bases, and 8 bases had no gene match. The CDR3 sequence is 15 residues long. The CDR3: CASSAGTGTRETQYF. The CDR3 DNA reads TGTGCCAGCAGCGCAGGGACAGGGACGAGGGAGACCCAGTACTTC.

This clonotype was picked up a small number of times. The J gene is TRBJ1-6, the V gene TRBV20-1, with a tentative D call TRBD1 (6 bases). Deletions cut 2 bases from V and 5 bases from J, with 13 bases between. Germline CDR1 is DFQATT and CDR2 is SNEGSKA (reference sequence). The CDR3 length is 15 residues. CDR3 DNA: TGCAGTGCTAGATCGGCAGGGGCAAATAATTCACCCCTCCACTTT. Translating it yields CSARSAGANNSPLHF.

In this sample, this clonotype turned up many times. The chain recombines TRBV7-2 with TRBJ2-7; TRBD1 is a possible D gene (5 bases). V dropped 1 base and J dropped 3 bases, with 13 bases sitting between them. The germline CDR1 and CDR2 sequences are SGHTA and FQGNSA. CDR3 length equals 15 residues. CDR3 nucleotides: TGTGCCAGCAGCTTAGGTGACAGCAGCCTCTACGAGCAGTACTTC. This sequence encodes CASSLGDSSLYEQYF.

V gene TRBV11-3 combines with J gene TRBJ2-7; D remains ambiguous. Germline CDR1 SGHNT, CDR2 YENEEA. Trimming pared 0 bases from V and 2 bases from J, leaving 14 bases between. CDR3 size: 16 residues. CDR3 loop: CASSLDHGALAYEQYF. The CDR3 DNA follows: TGTGCCAGCAGCTTAGATCATGGAGCGCTGGCCTACGAGCAGTACTTC.

This clonotype was found many times. CDR3 region: CASSSGLLSLSMSPLHF. CDR3 in DNA: TGTGCCAGCAGCTCCGGCCTTCTAAGTCTCTCTATGAGTCCCCTCCACTTT. The V call is TRBV7-2, the J call TRBJ1-6; no definite D call. From germline, CDR1 is SGHTA and CDR2 FQGNSA. V was trimmed by 4 bases and J by 13 bases, leaving 26 bases between them. The CDR3 spans 17 residues. Looking up the rest from reference TRBV7-2 and TRBJ1-6 gives the full variable domain: GAGVSQSPSNKVTEKGKDVELRCDPISGHTALYWYRQSLGQGLEFLIYFQGNSAPDKSGLPSDRFSAERTGGSVSTLTIQRTQQEDSAVYLCASSSGLLSLSMSPLHFGNGTRLTVT.